This record looks at one TCR beta chain sequence and its context. The primer mix had 60 Vbeta and 13 Jbeta primers. The data were produced by immunoSEQ multiplex PCR, yet TCRdb's version contains in-frame clones alone and is incomplete. The sample shows roughly 200,000 clones, roughly four fifths of them seen only once. The sample originates from a study of cytomegalovirus exposure and HLA in healthy donors. Per the germline V gene, CDR1 is GTSNPN and CDR2 is SVGIG (reference sequence). The CDR3 extends over 13 amino acids. The source is a man over 45 in good health and CMV-seronegative. Sequencing was carried out using PBMCs. V and J are TRBV30 and TRBJ2-1; a weak D match, TRBD1 (6 bases). CDR3 nucleotide sequence: TGTGCTTTTAATGGACAGTTTTACAATGAGCAGTTCTTC. Protein: CAFNGQFYNEQFF.